This T cell receptor beta chain was found in a study of cytomegalovirus exposure and HLA in healthy donors. CDR3 length equals 13 residues. In germline, CDR1 is SGHVS, CDR2 FQNEAQ. V lost 5 bases and J 4 bases, leaving 11 bases between the germline ends. A multiplex PCR was run with 60 Vbeta primers and 13 Jbeta primers. TCRdb's table, derived via immunoSEQ multiplex PCR, lists solely in-frame clones and lacks some. Of approximately 260,000 clones detected, about 93% appear once; the ten largest clones hold 1.7%. The chain couples TRBV7-8 to TRBJ1-2, with D possibly TRBD1 on 5 matching bases. Input material: PBMCs. The TCR comes from a girl aged 2-10 years in good health and CMV-seronegative. The CDR3 sequence: CASSPGTGYGYTF. The CDR3 region has the DNA TGTGCCAGCAGCCCAGGGACTGGCTATGGCTACACCTTC.